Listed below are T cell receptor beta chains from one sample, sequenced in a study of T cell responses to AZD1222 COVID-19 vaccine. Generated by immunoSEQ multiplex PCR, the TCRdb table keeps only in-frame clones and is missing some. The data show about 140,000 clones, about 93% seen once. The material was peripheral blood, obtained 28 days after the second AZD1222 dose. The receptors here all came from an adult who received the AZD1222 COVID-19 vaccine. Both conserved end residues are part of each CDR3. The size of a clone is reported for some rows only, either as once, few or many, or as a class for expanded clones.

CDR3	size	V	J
CASSPDGQETQYF	once	TRBV18	TRBJ2-5
CASSLSGISGTEAFF	.	TRBV7-3	TRBJ1-1
CASSPGIRYGYTF	.	TRBV7-2	TRBJ1-2
CAWSAHGWIQETQYF	.	TRBV30	TRBJ2-5
CASSGVGLNSPLHF	.	TRBV11-2	TRBJ1-6
CASSLVAGEKLFF	.	TRBV7-2	TRBJ1-4
CAIRNSGTGELFF	.	TRBV10-3	TRBJ2-2
CASSPGRGPGRDSPLHF	.	TRBV5-1	TRBJ1-6
CASSGGSNQPQHF	.	TRBV12-3/TRBV12-4	TRBJ1-5
CASRRQAGNTEAFF	.	TRBV6-5	TRBJ1-1
CASSLGGTVDEKLFF	.	TRBV5-5	TRBJ1-4
CASTAGAINEQFF	.	TRBV19	TRBJ2-1
CASRLAGANVLTF	.	TRBV6-5	TRBJ2-6
CASKILGTRVPEAFF	.	TRBV6-5	TRBJ1-1
CASSFPPGQLDWSLHF	.	TRBV5-6	TRBJ1-6
CASSYRTNTEAFF	.	TRBV6-5	TRBJ1-1